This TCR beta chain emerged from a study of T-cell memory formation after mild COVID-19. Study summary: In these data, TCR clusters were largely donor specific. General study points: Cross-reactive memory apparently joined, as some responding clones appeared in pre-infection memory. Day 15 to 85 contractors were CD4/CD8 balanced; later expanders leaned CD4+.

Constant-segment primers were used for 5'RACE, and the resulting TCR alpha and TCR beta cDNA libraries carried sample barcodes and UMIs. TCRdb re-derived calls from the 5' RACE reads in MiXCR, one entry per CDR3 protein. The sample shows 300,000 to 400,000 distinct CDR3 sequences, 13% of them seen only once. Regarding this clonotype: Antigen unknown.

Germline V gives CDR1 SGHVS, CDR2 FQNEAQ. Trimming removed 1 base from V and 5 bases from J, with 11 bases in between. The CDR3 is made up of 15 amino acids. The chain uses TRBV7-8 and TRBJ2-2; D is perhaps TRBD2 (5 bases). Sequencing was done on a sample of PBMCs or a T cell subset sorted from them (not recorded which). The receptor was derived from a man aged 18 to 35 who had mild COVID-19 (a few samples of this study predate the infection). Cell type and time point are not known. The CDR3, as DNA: TGTGCCAGCAGCTTAGACCTCTCGGGGACCGGGGAGCTGTTTTTT. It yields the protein CASSLDLSGTGELFF.